This TCR beta chain was captured in a study of cytomegalovirus exposure and HLA in healthy donors. With 60 Vbeta and 13 Jbeta primers, the PCR was carried out. Using immunoSEQ multiplex PCR, the repertoire was profiled, and TCRdb retains in-frame clones only, with some absent. The sample has 95,000 to 150,000 clones; approximately 66% are singletons. V shed 0 bases and J shed 7 bases, with 15 bases lying between them. CDR1 and CDR2 (germline): SGHDN, FVKESK. The CDR3 loop spans 16 amino acids. This sequence joins TRBV14 and TRBJ2-2, with D uncertain. The source is a woman in her thirties or forties in good health and CMV-seropositive. The sequenced sample was PBMCs. In DNA form, the CDR3 reads TGTGCCAGCAGCCAAGAATTGGCACACGAGCGCGGGGAGCTGTTTTTT. Its protein is CASSQELAHERGELFF.